This TCR beta chain emerged from a study of shared clonotypes between healthy human individuals. Of note for this clone: Its antigen is unidentified.

At a deep level, the assay was run. Profiled with immunoSEQ multiplex PCR; TCRdb holds only in-frame clones, not every one. The sample contains about 1.9 million clones, around 93% of which appear only once. General observations from the study: Generation of non-shared clonotypes was less probable than generation of clonotypes shared by all four donors. What naive subsets generally showed was a larger estimated richness than memory subsets showed. The authors sampled blood alone, and tissue repertoires likely differ.

The naive CD8 fraction comprised CD45RO-negative cells positively selected for CCR7 and excluded terminally differentiated effector memory CD45RA+ cells. This CDR3 comprises 16 residues. V was cut by 5 bases and J by 2 bases, with 15 bases left in between. Germline V gene lookup returns CDR1 SGHVS and CDR2 FQNEAQ. Sequenced input: naive CD8+ T cells from PBMCs. The chain joins TRBV7-8 to TRBJ2-2; D uncertain. The clonotype was recovered from a young man in good health. Some clones in this sample may be carry-over from other donors' samples. DNA for the CDR3: TGTGCCAGCAGCCCGTATCTAGGGCATAACACCGGGGAGCTGTTTTTT. This encodes CASSPYLGHNTGELFF.